Detailed here is one TCR beta chain. Its cognate antigen is unknown. This record belongs to a study of T cell repertoires in ileal Crohn's disease. Study at large: Every patient was operated on for stricturing (roughly 61%) or penetrating (approximately 40%) complications.

Libraries were prepared by immunoSEQ multiplex PCR; TCRdb keeps only in-frame clonotypes and omits some of them. The top ten hold 4% to 5.5% of the sample, which has several thousand clones, 87% seen once. Described time point: proximal margin of the surgical specimen (macroscopically non-inflamed). Overall study results and limits: Every patient over 26.8% clonality showed endoscopic recurrence. Sorted CD8 T cells held more high-frequency clones than CD4.

This CDR3 is built from 14 residues. The V and J ends lost 7 bases and 4 bases respectively, with 16 bases between them. Per the germline V gene, CDR1 is MDHEN and CDR2 is SYDVKM. The clonotype originates from an adult with Crohn's disease. The sequenced sample consisted of ileal tissue. The rearrangement joins TRBV28 to TRBJ1-1, with a tentative D call TRBD1 (5 bases). CDR3 nucleotides: TGTGCCAGCAAGGGGCCAGAGAGGAGCACTGAAGCTTTCTTT. It is translated as CASKGPERSTEAFF.